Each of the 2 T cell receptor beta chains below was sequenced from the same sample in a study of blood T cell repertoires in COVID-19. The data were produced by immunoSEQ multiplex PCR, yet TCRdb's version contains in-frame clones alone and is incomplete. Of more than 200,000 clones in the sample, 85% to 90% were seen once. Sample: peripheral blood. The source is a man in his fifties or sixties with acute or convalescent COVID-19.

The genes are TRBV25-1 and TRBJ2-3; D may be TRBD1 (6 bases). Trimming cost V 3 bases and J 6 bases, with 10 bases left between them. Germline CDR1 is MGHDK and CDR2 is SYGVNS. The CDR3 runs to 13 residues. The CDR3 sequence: CASSEGARDTQYF. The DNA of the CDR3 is TGTGCCAGCAGTGAGGGGGCACGGGATACGCAGTATTTT.

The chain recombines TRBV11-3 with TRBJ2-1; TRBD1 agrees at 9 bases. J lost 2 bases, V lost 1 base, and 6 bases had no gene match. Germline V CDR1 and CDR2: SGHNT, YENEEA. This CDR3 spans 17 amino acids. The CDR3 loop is CASSLGQGQGTYNEQFF. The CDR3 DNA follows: TGTGCCAGCAGCTTAGGTCAAGGACAGGGGACCTACAATGAGCAGTTCTTC. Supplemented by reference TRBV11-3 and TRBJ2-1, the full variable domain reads EAGVVQSPRYKIIEKKQPVAFWCNPISGHNTLYWYLQNLGQGPELLIRYENEEAVDDSQLPKDRFSAERLKGVDSTLKIQPAELGDSAVYLCASSLGQGQGTYNEQFFGPGTRLTVL.